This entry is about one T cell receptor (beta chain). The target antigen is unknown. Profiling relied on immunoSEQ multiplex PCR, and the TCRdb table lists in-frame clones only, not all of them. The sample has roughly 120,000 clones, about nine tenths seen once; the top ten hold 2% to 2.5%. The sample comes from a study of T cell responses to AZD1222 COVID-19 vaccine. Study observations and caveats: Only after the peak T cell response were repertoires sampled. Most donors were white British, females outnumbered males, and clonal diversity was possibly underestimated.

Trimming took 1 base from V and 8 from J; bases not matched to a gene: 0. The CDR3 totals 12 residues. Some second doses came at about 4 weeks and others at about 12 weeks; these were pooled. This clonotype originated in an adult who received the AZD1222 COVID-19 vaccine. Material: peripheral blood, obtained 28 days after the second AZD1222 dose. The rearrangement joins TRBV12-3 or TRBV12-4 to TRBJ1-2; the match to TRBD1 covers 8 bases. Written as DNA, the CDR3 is TGTGCCAGCAGTTTAGGACAGGGGGGCTACACCTTC. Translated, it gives CASSLGQGGYTF.